The T cell receptor (beta chain) described here comes from a study of T cells in Graves' hyperthyroidism and ophthalmopathy. TCR beta CDR3 regions were amplified from RNA transcripts. First-round RT-PCR targeting the TCR CDR3 was performed with the HTBI primer set. A single record per CDR3 protein comes from TCRdb applying MiXCR to the multiplex PCR reads. The sample lists 400,000 or so distinct CDR3 sequences; around 15% were seen once. The table lists this clonotype with many counts. The sequencing sample was made of blood. The sequence derives from a man in his fifties or sixties with Graves' ophthalmopathy.

In DNA form, the CDR3 reads TGTGCCAGCAGCCAAGTCTGGACTGGGAACACCGGGGAGCTGTTTTTT. It codes for CASSQVWTGNTGELFF. The rearrangement links TRBV3-1 to TRBJ2-2; D might be TRBD2 (5 bases). Trimming shortened V by 1 base and J by 1 base, and 10 bases separated the two germline ends. Germline values: CDR1 LGHDT, CDR2 YNNKEL (reference sequence). The CDR3 runs 16 residues. The full variable domain, in which reference TRBV3-1 and TRBJ2-2 provide the parts outside the CDR3, is DTAVSQTPKYLVTQMGNDKSIKCEQNLGHDTMYWYKQDSKKFLKIMFSYNNKELIINETVPNRFSPKSPDKAHLNLHINSLELGDSAVYFCASSQVWTGNTGELFFGEGSRLTVL.